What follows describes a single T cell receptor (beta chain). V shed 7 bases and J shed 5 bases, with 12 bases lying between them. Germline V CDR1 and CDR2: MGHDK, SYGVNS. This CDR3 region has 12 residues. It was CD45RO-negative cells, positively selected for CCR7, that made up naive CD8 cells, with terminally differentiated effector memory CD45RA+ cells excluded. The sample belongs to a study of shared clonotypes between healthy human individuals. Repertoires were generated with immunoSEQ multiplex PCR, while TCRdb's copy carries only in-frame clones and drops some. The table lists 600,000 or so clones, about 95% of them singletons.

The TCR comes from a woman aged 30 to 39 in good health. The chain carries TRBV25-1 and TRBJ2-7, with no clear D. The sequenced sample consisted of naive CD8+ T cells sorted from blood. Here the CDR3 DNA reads TGTGCCAGCACCTCTCCGGGCGACGAGCAGTACTTC. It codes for CASTSPGDEQYF.